The rows below give T cell receptor beta chains drawn from one sample of a study of regulatory T cells in long-lasting Graves disease. MiXCR was run by TCRdb on the multiplex PCR reads, yielding one entry per CDR3 protein. The data show some 460,000 distinct CDR3 sequences, 15% to 20% seen once. The sample was also linked to a second study, of T cells in Graves' hyperthyroidism and ophthalmopathy.

The sample consisted of peripheral blood mononuclear cells (PBMCs), taken at new diagnosis, from a patient treated with antithyroid drugs. These receptors were taken from a man aged 35 to 55 with Graves disease. Both conserved end residues are trimmed from each CDR3. A D gene is named only where the DNA matches it firmly.

>-|TRBV5-1
ASRHPNTEAF
>TRBD2|TRBV6-1
ASSENGGGADTQY
>-|TRBV7-2
ASSLDRTSREKLF
>TRBD1|TRBV14
ASKQGYQPQH
>TRBD1|TRBV5-1
ASSLAGQTRT
>TRBD1|TRBV11-1
ASSPGTASYGYT
>TRBD2|TRBV28
ASTRSFGAGARDTQY
>-|TRBV14
ASSQNTRFYEQY
>-|TRBV20-1
SALTTNYGYT
>-|TRBV12-5
ASGQTYEQF
>TRBD2|TRBV7-3
ASSRSGRGETQY
>TRBD2|TRBV7-9
ASSFSGRAYNEQF
>TRBD1|TRBV6-2/TRBV6-3
ASSHDRGRNQPQH
>TRBD1|TRBV28
ATQTGVNSGNTIY
>-|TRBV5-1
ASSLVRGGGTEAF
>-|TRBV3-1
ASSGQDTQY
>-|TRBV18
ASSPTGDTYNEQF
>-|TRBV6-1
ASSESKGQATYNEQF
>TRBD1|TRBV28
ASRQGSDYGYT
>-|TRBV12-3/TRBV12-4
ASSPLDGTPNYGYT
>TRBD2|TRBV3-1
ASSQTSGRTDTQY
>TRBD1|TRBV5-1
ASSLVGTGAAYEQY
>-|TRBV28
ASSLGGVTDTQY
>-|TRBV6-5
ASSYLTAGSYEQY
>-|TRBV7-9
ASSPRTEGGSQY
>-|TRBV7-9
ASSYRQYNEQF
>-|TRBV6-1
ASTETGNTYNEQF
>-|TRBV20-1
SALDRRAF
>-|TRBV5-1
ASSITGTVNYEQY
>TRBD1|TRBV6-2/TRBV6-3
ASSYGDGGRGDGYT
>TRBD1|TRBV7-8
ASSPTGVGGANVLT
>-|TRBV7-9
ASSLRFGVGEVVSEQY
>-|TRBV7-8
ASSLAVGGWDTEAF
>-|TRBV28
ASSSYGAKLYEQY
>TRBD2|TRBV2
ASSPSNSGIKQY
>TRBD2|TRBV5-8
ASSTRTSGRAGEQY
>TRBD2|TRBV6-1
ASRTSGYLTQY
>-|TRBV7-9
ASSFNSGRYNEQF